Sequencing of this T cell receptor (beta chain) was carried out in a study of OX40 agonist ivuxolimab in advanced cancers. Notes on the research overall: Ivuxolimab was an agonistic, fully human IgG2 monoclonal antibody directed against OX40 (CD134), a costimulatory receptor. Intravenous ivuxolimab was administered to patients every 2 weeks at six dose levels: 0.01, 0.1, 0.3, 1.5, 3 and 10 mg/kg. Among the roughly 52 dose-escalation patients, roughly 20 had hepatocellular carcinoma, 15 or so melanoma, 9 renal cell carcinoma and 9 head and neck cancer. A male proportion of approximately 83% and a mean age of approximately 58 years, ranging from about 20 to 85, were recorded for the dose-escalation cohort. Patients were allowed to have had prior anti-PD-1, anti-PD-L1 or anti-CTLA-4 therapy, and 40% to 45% of the dose-escalation patients had previously received checkpoint inhibitors. Partial responses occurred in three dose-escalation patients, of whom one had hepatocellular carcinoma and two had cutaneous melanoma. Peripheral TCRbeta sequencing aimed to test whether ivuxolimab altered TCR sequence diversity and caused clonal T-cell expansion. The paper covers the monotherapy dose-escalation part of the phase I ivuxolimab trial, which included N of about 50 patients.

Genomic DNA was isolated from the sorted cells so that the TCRbeta CDR3 region could be sequenced. The immunoSEQ Assay was used for sequencing of TCRbeta CDR3 regions. Imported from immuneACCESS, the table was reduced by TCRdb to in-frame sequences with V and J called. These copies leave out some clones; in studies compared against another copy, an unresolved V gene accounts for under half, and the cause of the remainder is not known. In all, the sample holds roughly 80,000 clones, and around 87% of those were seen once. The ten largest clones represent about 5.9% of the sample. What the work shows at the level of the full study, not this receptor alone: In the 0.1-3.0 mg/kg groups, partial responders were among the patients with the lowest normalized peripheral clonal expansion, particularly in CD8+ T cells. Low levels of normalized T-cell clonal expansion were also shown by some nonresponding patients. At doses from 0.1 to 3.0 mg/kg, clonal expansion was seen in both CD4+ and CD8+ blood T cells between baseline and week 6. After ivuxolimab, CD8+ T cells had more expanded clones than CD4+ T cells on average. Which antigens the clonally expanded peripheral T cells were specific for was not determined.

The CDR3 numbers 13 residues from cysteine through phenylalanine. The only DNA kept is the CDR3, 39 bases in frame from the first base. From the germline V gene, CDR1 is LGHNA and CDR2 is YSLEER. The V end loses 0 bases and the J end loses 10 bases, and a stretch of 10 bases separates them. With regard to this clone: Its antigen target is currently unknown. Base-call qualities are not available, and no considerably larger clone is one nucleotide away.

Patients with autoimmune disease history or receiving systemic immunosuppression were excluded from the trial. Peripheral blood for TCR sequencing was collected from all dose cohorts at baseline, on cycle 4 day 1, and on cycle 7 day 1. Samples came from an open-label, multicenter, first-in-human phase I dose-escalation trial of ivuxolimab. Adults with locally advanced or metastatic melanoma, renal cell carcinoma, hepatocellular carcinoma or head and neck squamous cell carcinoma were enrolled in the trial. Before TCR sequencing, CD4+ T cells and CD8+ T cells from peripheral blood were sorted into separate populations.

This TCR came from an adult with an advanced solid tumor such as melanoma, head and neck, liver or kidney cancer. This chain joins TRBV4-3 to TRBJ2-1; no confident D gene assignment can be made. The sample here was CD4+ or CD8+ T cells sorted from blood, taken in a trial of the OX40 agonist ivuxolimab. The DNA reads TGCGCCAGCAGCCAAGACCCAGCCCGAGAGCAGTTCTTC. This translates into CASSQDPAREQFF.